One T cell receptor (beta chain) is described in this entry. What it binds is unknown. Data came from immunoSEQ multiplex PCR; TCRdb stores just in-frame clones and leaves some out. The table records 35,000 to 55,000 clones, over 60% of them present only once. This specimen belongs to a study of vaccination effects on CD4 cells after COVID-19. For the study at large: Post-vaccine specimens arrived a median 72 days past the second dose.

A 10-day culture period preceded the isolation of CD4+ T cells. Two-dose vaccination with either BNT162b2 or mRNA-1273 was given to the participants. Half of the medium was exchanged for IL-2 medium on both days 3 and 7. Trimming removed 7 bases from V and 7 bases from J, with 17 bases in between. The CDR3 extends over 15 amino acids. Germline CDR1 is MNHEY and CDR2 is SMNVEV (reference sequence). The receptor's source is a human donor who received a COVID-19 vaccine. The specimen was CD4+ T cells from PBMCs cultured without peptide, collected after COVID-19 vaccination. The V gene is TRBV27, the J gene TRBJ1-6, with a possible D match to TRBD1 (6 bases). This chain's CDR3 is CASNGRSRGNSPLHF. Here the CDR3 DNA reads TGTGCCAGCAATGGTCGGTCCAGGGGCAATTCACCCCTCCACTTT.